This T cell receptor (beta chain) was obtained from a study of T cells in localized non-small cell lung cancer. Study results and caveats: Uninvolved nearby lung showed the greatest T cell clonality, exceeding that found in tumor. Because researchers sequenced only one region of the tumor, heterogeneity is still possible.

V lost 7 bases to trimming and J lost 6 bases, with 16 bases between them. CDR3 size: 12 residues. Germline CDR1 reads SQVTM; CDR2 reads ANQGSEA. Sequenced by immunoSEQ multiplex PCR; TCRdb stores in-frame clones only, minus some. The sample contains over 4,500 clones, under 40% of which appear only once. Comments on this clone: Antigen unknown.

The specimen was lung tumor tissue, collected before any cancer treatment. The chain carries TRBV29-1 and TRBJ2-7, with D tentatively TRBD1 (5 bases). This sequence was found in a male donor aged 60 or older with stage I squamous cell lung carcinoma. CDR3 DNA: TGCAGCGCTGACTCAGGGTCTGGCGAGCAGTACTTC. This encodes CSADSGSGEQYF.